Here is one TCR beta chain with its context. Its specific antigen is unknown. No much larger clonotype is one base removed from it; base qualities were not supplied. This record comes from a study of blood T cell repertoires in COVID-19 (dated by TCRdb to the early 2020s). Turning to the overall study: Samples from collaborators originated in the United States, Italy and Spain and spanned both the acute and convalescent phases of COVID-19. Nearly every sample came with metadata listing a de-identified subject ID, COVID-19 status, age in years and sex. Where available, HLA class I and class II types were taken from metadata supplied by the sample provider and were not determined by assay-based typing. The prospective study material was composed of cDNA or gDNA derived from T cells, B-cell-depleted T cells, or PBMCs. Deeply sampled blood TCRbeta repertoires from subjects exposed to, actively infected with, or recovered from COVID-19 were included in the dataset. A freely available public database, intended as a resource for researchers studying the immune response to SARS-CoV-2, is where the repertoires were released. Samples came from the ongoing ImmuneRACE study (first 160 participants) plus 1,254 subjects from 6 global collaborators. Overall study outcomes, separate from this receptor: The quantity of clinical and demographic metadata differed by source and by participant and was supplied without curation.

One collaborating source in Seattle enrolled patients during active infection and followed them longitudinally through the course of disease. Whole blood was collected in K2EDTA tubes by collaborating institutions according to the institutions' own protocols. Collaborator samples were shipped for TCRbeta analysis as frozen whole blood, isolated PBMCs, or DNA extracted from either sample type. TCRbeta CDR3 regions were amplified from genomic DNA by means of the immunoSEQ Assay, a bias-controlled multiplex PCR. For the original study's pipeline: Within the assay, amplification of reference gene primers was used to estimate how many nucleated cells each sample contained. Sequence reads were collapsed and filtered to measure the absolute abundance of every unique TCRbeta CDR3 rearrangement. For each sample, productive Simpson clonality was calculated as the square root of Simpson's diversity index over productive rearrangements. In TCRdb, the immuneACCESS table is reduced to in-frame sequences with V and J assigned. These tables do not hold every clone; where another copy was compared, an unresolved V gene accounts for under half, and the others remain unexplained. The DNA was the basis for D and trimming; V, J and clone size are from that table. In this sample the table shows approximately 300,000 clones, 80% to 95% of which occur a single time. Roughly 7% of the sample rests with the top ten.

V is shortened by 8 bases, J by 9 bases, and the region joining them spans 16 bases. The CDR3, cysteine through phenylalanine, is 12 amino acids long. Just CDR3 DNA is preserved here, 36 bases in frame from base 1. The germline V gene specifies SGHTA as CDR1 and FQGNSA as CDR2. The sequence links TRBV7-2 to TRBJ2-5, with TRBD2 as a weak D call on 5 bases. The source is a woman aged 25 to 39 with COVID-19, enrolled during active disease. Sequenced: peripheral blood. The CDR3 region: CASGRPSGSQYF. The DNA reads as follows: TGTGCCAGCGGTCGGCCTTCGGGGTCCCAGTACTTC.